This entry describes one T cell receptor (beta chain). Its specificity is unknown. This PCR relied on a set of 60 Vbeta primers and 13 Jbeta primers. Profiled with immunoSEQ multiplex PCR; TCRdb holds only in-frame clones, not every one. Of around 110,000 clones listed, approximately 79% are singletons. The data stem from a study of cytomegalovirus exposure and HLA in healthy donors. Germline values: CDR1 LGHNA, CDR2 YSLEER. The CDR3 loop spans 11 amino acids. Trimming removed 8 bases at V and 5 bases at J, with 9 bases between. General study findings and limits: Within a later analysis, the majority of CMV-associated TCR beta chains appeared HLA-restricted.

The specimen sequenced was PBMCs. The chain recombines TRBV4-3 with TRBJ1-2, with TRBD1 as a possible D gene (6 bases). The sequence came from a young man in good health and CMV-seronegative. The CDR3 loop is CASGQGYGYTF. In nucleotides, the CDR3 is TGCGCCAGCGGGCAGGGGTATGGCTACACCTTC.